The clone carrying this TCR beta chain showed up many times. This entry comes from a study of blood T cell repertoires in COVID-19. The overall study: Samples came from the United States, Italy and Spain, spanning acute and convalescent COVID-19. T cells, B-cell-depleted T cells, or PBMCs provided the cDNA or gDNA that served as material.

Allocation to cohorts depended on clinical history reported by the participants. Donors in Cohort 3 who had recovered were those with two negative PCRs, healthcare professional clearance, or resolution of their symptoms. Assay: immunoSEQ multiplex PCR; the TCRdb copy retains only in-frame clones and omits some. The table shows roughly 330,000 clones, with 80% to 90% occurring only once. From germline, CDR1 is SEHNR and CDR2 FQNEAQ (reference sequence). Trimming removed 5 bases at V and 5 bases at J, with 18 bases between. The CDR3 contains 15 residues. V and J are TRBV7-9 and TRBJ1-2; D gene uncertain. The receptor's source is a woman aged 30 to 39 who had recovered from COVID-19. Sequences were obtained from PBMCs or T cells enriched from blood (not recorded which). The CDR3, as DNA: TGTGCCAGCAGCCCTGCGGCAGTCCCCCGGTATGGCTACACCTTC. It is translated as CASSPAAVPRYGYTF.